Given below is one TCR beta chain in context. The target antigen is unknown. The CDR3 extends over 15 amino acids. Germline V lookup: CDR1 MNHNY, CDR2 SVGAGI (reference sequence). V was trimmed by 0 bases and J by 6 bases, leaving 14 bases between them. This sample stems from a study of a mutant IDH1 vaccine in newly diagnosed glioma. Study overall: Patients arrived already treated with radiotherapy, temozolomide, or both, most having had both.

Sample time point: baseline, week 1 (first vaccination visit). The sample's treatment: pre-vaccination baseline after standard-of-care therapy. Each donor presented with a new WHO grade 3 or 4 astrocytoma that tested IDH1-mutant and showed ATRX loss. General study points: Variations in leading peripheral T cell clonotypes appeared to have no connection with pseudoprogression.

Generated by immunoSEQ multiplex PCR, the TCRdb table keeps only in-frame clones and is missing some. This table has tens of thousands of clones, 70% to 80% appearing once. The chain recombines TRBV6-6 with TRBJ1-2; D unclear. Sequenced material: PBMCs, taken from a glioma patient treated with radiotherapy, temozolomide or both. The sequence was obtained from a woman between 35 and 50 years old with glioma. The DNA for the CDR3 is TGTGCCAGCAGTTACTCCGGTCGGGGTAGTAATGGCTACACCTTC. Amino acid sequence: CASSYSGRGSNGYTF.